This T cell receptor (beta chain) derives from a study of human T cells and chemical hapten exposure. TCRdb itself ran the RACE reads through MiXCR, one entry per CDR3 protein. This sample has fewer than 95,000 distinct CDR3 sequences, with approximately 11% found just once. Germline values: CDR1 KGHDR, CDR2 SFDVKD. This CDR3 has 16 residues. The V and J ends lost 4 bases and 2 bases, in that order; junction bases with no gene match: 1. This clonotype was recorded a few times. Time point: patch test 2, 6 weeks after DPC sensitization. Treatment: therapeutic diphenylcyclopropenone sensitization with weekly scalp DPC.

The sample consisted of whole blood, taken in connection with sensitization to the hapten diphenylcyclopropenone (DPC). The origin of this receptor is a man between 40 and 49 years old with alopecia areata. Some clones in this sample may be carry-over from other donors' samples. The gene calls are TRBV24-1 and TRBJ2-1; 13 bases fit TRBD2. The CDR3 DNA reads as TGTGCCACCAGTGACACTAGCGGGAGGGCCTACAATGAGCAGTTCTTC. Its translation is CATSDTSGRAYNEQFF.